This paragraph covers one T cell receptor beta chain sequence. V lost 0 bases, J lost 6 bases, and 7 bases stayed unmatched. From germline, CDR1 is SGDLS and CDR2 YYNGEE. CDR3 length equals 15 residues. Only in-frame clones appear in the TCRdb table, and some are missing; sequencing was by immunoSEQ multiplex PCR. The sample has more than 45,000 clones, over 80% seen once. The sample comes from a study of cytotoxic CD8 clonotypes in ibrutinib-treated CLL. The rearrangement uses TRBV9 and TRBJ2-7; 9 bases fit TRBD2. This TCR came from a human donor with chronic lymphocytic leukemia. Sequenced material: PBMCs, taken after 24 months of ibrutinib treatment. CDR3 nucleotides: TGTGCCAGCAGCGTAGACGGTAGCGGGAGTCGCGAGCAGTACTTC. Protein product: CASSVDGSGSREQYF.